These 5 T cell receptor beta chains were all obtained from the same sample, sequenced in a study of blood T cell repertoires in COVID-19. TCRdb's copy holds only in-frame clones and misses some; the assay was immunoSEQ multiplex PCR. The sample has around 76,000 clones, around nine tenths seen once; the top ten hold approximately 0.59%. Input material: peripheral blood. The receptor source for this set is a man aged 60 to 75 with acute or convalescent COVID-19.

This rearrangement joins TRBV7-9 to TRBJ1-2, with no clear D. This CDR3 contains 13 residues. Germline CDR1 SEHNR, CDR2 FQNEAQ (reference sequence). Trimming shortened V by 4 bases and J by 2 bases, and 8 bases separated the two germline ends. The CDR3 coding sequence is TGTGCCAGCAGCTATACAGTAAACTATGGCTACACCTTC. Residues: CASSYTVNYGYTF.

The chain uses TRBV27 and TRBJ2-1; TRBD2 might be the D (6 bases). CDR1 and CDR2 from the germline V gene are MNHEY and SMNVEV (reference sequence). V was cut by 7 bases and J by 7 bases, with 8 bases left in between. This CDR3 is built from 11 residues. CDR3 region: CASNGGNEQFF. The CDR3 DNA reads TGTGCCAGCAACGGGGGAAATGAGCAGTTCTTC.

This clone turned up a few times. The chain employs TRBV20-1 and TRBJ1-2, with D possibly TRBD1 on 5 matching bases. Per germline, CDR1 DFQATT and CDR2 SNEGSKA (reference sequence). The CDR3 has 16 residues. Trimming removed 3 bases at V and 0 bases at J, with 17 bases between. The CDR3 DNA is TGCAGTGCTAGTGGGGGACGGGAGAAAACTAACTATGGCTACACCTTC. Translated: CSASGGREKTNYGYTF.

The genes are TRBV7-8 and TRBJ2-7; a possible D gene is TRBD1 (6 bases). CDR3 size: 14 residues. Germline CDR1 is SGHVS and CDR2 is FQNEAQ. With 6 bases removed from V and 3 bases from J, the gap between germline ends came to 15 bases. CDR3 in DNA: TGTGCCAGCAGTTTCCGGGACATAAACTACGAGCAGTACTTC. Protein sequence: CASSFRDINYEQYF.

The V and J genes are TRBV11-1 and TRBJ1-1, with 9 bases that match TRBD1. Trimming took 6 bases from V and 0 from J; bases not matched to a gene: 5. The germline gives CDR1 SGHAT, CDR2 FQDESV (reference sequence). The CDR3 runs to 15 residues. The CDR3 is CASRDRDRVNTEAFF. The CDR3 DNA sequence: TGTGCCAGCAGGGACCGGGACAGGGTGAACACTGAAGCTTTCTTT.